Here is one T cell receptor beta chain with its context. Sequencing used immunoSEQ multiplex PCR; TCRdb keeps in-frame clones, though not all of them. Of 100,000 or so clones listed, approximately 87% are singletons. The data were taken from a study of T cell responses to AZD1222 COVID-19 vaccine. J lost 9 bases, V lost 10 bases, and 21 bases had no gene match. The length of the CDR3 is 17 residues. Per the germline V gene, CDR1 is WNHNN and CDR2 is SYGVQD (reference sequence). The genes are TRBV10-1 and TRBJ2-1; 10 bases are a match to TRBD1. The specimen comprised peripheral blood, sampled on day 0 of MenACWY control vaccination. The sequence was collected from an adult in good health. The CDR3 protein is CATHPQSGTGDPGEQFF. The CDR3 nucleotides read TGCGCCACTCACCCCCAAAGCGGGACAGGGGACCCAGGTGAGCAGTTCTTC.